The next 5 T cell receptor beta chains were all read from a single sample in a study of T cells in Graves' hyperthyroidism and ophthalmopathy. There were TCR beta CDR3 regions amplified from RNA transcripts. When the TCR CDR3 underwent first-round RT-PCR, the HTBI primer set was used. Using its own MiXCR run on the multiplex PCR reads, TCRdb lists one record per CDR3 protein. Among some 580,000 distinct CDR3 sequences listed, about a sixth were seen once. Sequences were obtained from blood. These TCRs come from a woman aged 40 to 49 with Graves' ophthalmopathy.

This clonotype was seen many times. The chain joins TRBV28 to TRBJ2-3; possibly TRBD2 for D (7 bases). V dropped 7 bases and J dropped 1 base, with 12 bases sitting between them. In germline, CDR1 is MDHEN, CDR2 SYDVKM. This CDR3 is 14 amino acids long. CDR3 coding DNA: TGTGCCAGCACATCGGGGGGCCGCACAGATACGCAGTATTTT. Residues: CASTSGGRTDTQYF.

A few counts support this clonotype. The genes are TRBV10-3 and TRBJ1-5; D remains ambiguous. The germline V and J ends were trimmed by 6 bases and 4 bases, with 13 bases remaining between them. The CDR3 is 14 amino acids. Germline lookup yields CDR1 ENHRY and CDR2 SYGVKD. The CDR3 is CAISDVLMNQPQHF. CDR3 DNA: TGTGCCATCAGCGACGTATTGATGAATCAGCCCCAGCATTTT.

This clonotype showed up just a few times. This sequence may be a read error, since a much larger clone differs from it by one base. DNA of the CDR3: TGTGCCAGCAGAACCAGGACAGGGAGGGACGAGCAGTACTTC. Translated, it gives CASRTRTGRDEQYF. The chain joins TRBV28 to TRBJ2-7; TRBD1 might be the D (8 bases). This CDR3 is 14 amino acids long. V was shortened by 6 bases and J by 5 bases, with 17 bases between the two germline ends. Per the germline V gene, CDR1 is MDHEN and CDR2 is SYDVKM.

This chain uses TRBV30 with TRBJ2-5; 11 nucleotides agree with TRBD2. With V trimmed by 3 bases and J by 5 bases, 11 bases remained unmatched. CDR3 length: 16 amino acids. Germline CDR1 and CDR2: GTSNPN and SVGIG (reference sequence). This CDR3 reads CAWSPALAGGPETQYF. The DNA of the CDR3 is TGTGCCTGGAGCCCTGCGTTAGCGGGAGGGCCGGAGACCCAGTACTTC.

This clonotype has only a few counts. The chain's CDR3 is CSVNPGGIVPNYGYTF. In DNA, the CDR3 is TGCAGCGTCAACCCGGGGGGAATAGTTCCAAACTATGGCTACACCTTC. The V and J genes are TRBV29-1 and TRBJ1-2; D is perhaps TRBD1 (5 bases). CDR1 and CDR2 from the germline V gene are SQVTM and ANQGSEA. This CDR3 is built from 16 residues. V was trimmed by 6 bases and J by 2 bases, leaving 22 bases between them.